This TCR beta chain was retrieved from a study of human T cells and chemical hapten exposure (dated by TCRdb to the early 2020s). The study in broad terms: For sensitization, 2% DPC in acetone was applied to a 2 cm by 2 cm area of upper inner arm skin. Weekly therapeutic DPC doses were additionally applied to the scalp of patients throughout the roughly 23-week study period. Patch testing on the upper back used Finn chambers containing 0.01% DPC, with scoring done after 6 days according to International Contact Dermatitis Research Group standards. The mostly female patient cohort included alopecia areata with under or over 50% scalp involvement, alopecia totalis and alopecia universalis. Libraries were pooled for sequencing, and variation in per-sample TCR yields was attributed mainly to small differences in library volumes within the pool. The study tracked peripheral blood TCR repertoire changes in vivo during primary and secondary sensitization to the hapten diphenylcyclopropenone (DPC) in alopecia patients. Blood samples were taken from patients before sensitization (week 0) and then at 2, 6 and about 24 weeks after DPC sensitization. For TCR sequencing, blood came from twenty-nine alopecia patients at anywhere from one to four time points (pre-sensitization, 2, 6 and 24 weeks).

Library creation used RACE. The sample was run on a NextSeq 500. During library preparation, unique molecular identifiers were attached to individual cDNA molecules so that TCRs could be counted quantitatively and reproducibly. Each blood RNA sample was used to sequence both TCR alpha and TCR beta chains. The original methods were these. A median of approximately 100,000 TCRs per sample was observed, with a range of about 23,224 to 750,000. V, J and CDR3 annotation of the TCR reads was carried out using the Decombinator software suite. To make PS versus PT1 abundance plots, every sample was subsampled to the same number of TCRs (28,000). TCRs were defined as expanded if absent before sensitization and observed at least eight times at the 2-week time point. The raw public reads went through TCRdb reprocessing: fastp at Q25, MiXCR clone calling, in-frame beta chains kept. Every distinct CDR3 protein forms one entry, paired with its most common genes and DNA. The V and J calls were not made by the authors but by TCRdb's processing. The sample includes approximately 97,000 distinct CDR3 sequences, with around 25% observed a single time. Of the sample, about 9.3% falls within the top ten clones.

At least ten counts were recorded for this clonotype. What antigen it recognizes has not been identified. No quality values exist for individual bases; no much larger clone is one base distant. General findings and caveats noted by the study authors: Patch test score correlated positively with the number of PT1 expanded TCRs, reaching significance at thresholds 8, 16 and 32 but not at 4. DPC sensitization did not change how many TCRs were above 1 in 1000 frequency, and no evidence was found of alterations in global repertoire structure. Expanded TCRs formed significantly more large CDR3 similarity clusters than pre-sensitization or healthy control sets, consistent with antigen-driven responses. Alopecia, a presumed autoimmune disease, was present in all patients, so the immune response of the patients might differ from that of healthy individuals. Repeated subsampling changed both the strength of the expansion versus patch-test correlation and the threshold at which that correlation became significant.

The germline V gene gives CDR1 as SNHLY and CDR2 as FYNNEI. Trimming takes 6 bases from V and 1 base from J, and the germline ends sit 15 bases apart. Including cysteine and phenylalanine, the CDR3 has 16 amino acids. The retained sequence is limited to the CDR3, 48 bases, with the frame set at the first base. What the time point label conveys for this sample: patch test 3, about 24 weeks after DPC sensitization. The treatment or condition tag for this specimen amounts to: therapeutic diphenylcyclopropenone sensitization with weekly scalp DPC. Blood at each patch-test visit was drawn before the patch test was applied. Patients were eligible if aged 18 to 70, diagnosed with alopecia and judged suitable for DPC therapy, and pregnant patients were excluded. Unfractionated whole blood was collected in Tempus Blood RNA tubes, and total RNA was extracted from that blood.

This TCR came from a man aged 35-49 years with alopecia areata. Some clones in this sample may be carry-over from other donors' samples. The chain links TRBV2 with TRBJ2-2, with the D segment identity uncertain. The starting material was whole blood, obtained in connection with sensitization to the hapten diphenylcyclopropenone (DPC). CDR3 reads: CASRRSTALNTGELFF. Here is the DNA: TGTGCCAGCAGACGTTCCACGGCTTTGAACACCGGGGAGCTGTTTTTT.